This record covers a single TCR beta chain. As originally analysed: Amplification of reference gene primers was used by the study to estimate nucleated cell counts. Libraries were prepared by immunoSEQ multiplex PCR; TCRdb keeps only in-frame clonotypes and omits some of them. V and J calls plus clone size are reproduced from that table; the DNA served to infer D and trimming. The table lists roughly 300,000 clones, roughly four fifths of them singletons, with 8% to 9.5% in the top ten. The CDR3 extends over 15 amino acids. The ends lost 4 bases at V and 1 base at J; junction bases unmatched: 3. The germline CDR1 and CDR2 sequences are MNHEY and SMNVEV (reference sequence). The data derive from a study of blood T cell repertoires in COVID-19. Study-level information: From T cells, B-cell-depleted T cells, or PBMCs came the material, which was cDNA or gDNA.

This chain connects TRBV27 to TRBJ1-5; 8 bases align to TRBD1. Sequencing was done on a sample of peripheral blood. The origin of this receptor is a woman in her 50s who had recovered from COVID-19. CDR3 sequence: CASSSDRGSNQPQHF. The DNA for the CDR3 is TGTGCCAGCAGTTCCGACAGGGGCAGCAATCAGCCCCAGCATTTT.